This T cell receptor (beta chain) was found in a study of blood T cell repertoires in COVID-19. Measured with immunoSEQ multiplex PCR; TCRdb has only the in-frame clones, and not every one. The profile covers about 74,000 clones, with over 85% appearing a single time and roughly 10% taken by the ten largest. The CDR3 covers 17 residues. V dropped 6 bases and J dropped 4; count of bases not matched to a gene: 17. Germline CDR1 MDHEN, CDR2 SYDVKM. This TCR derives from a human donor in a cohort sampled during active COVID-19. The sequencing sample was made of peripheral blood. The V call is TRBV28, the J call TRBJ1-2, with 7 bases matching TRBD1. CDR3 coding DNA: TGTGCCAGCAGCAACGACAGGGCTAATGGGTTCCGCTATGGCTACACCTTC. Translated, it gives CASSNDRANGFRYGYTF.